This is a list of T cell receptor beta chains from one sample in a study of blood T cell repertoires in COVID-19. Some clones are missing from TCRdb's copy, which holds only in-frame ones; the method was immunoSEQ multiplex PCR. The sample shows about 330,000 clones, over 75% of them seen only once. Sequencing input: PBMCs or T cells enriched from blood (not recorded which). The receptors stem from a man between 25 and 39 years old who had recovered from COVID-19. The CDR3 runs from the conserved cysteine through the conserved F or W. A D gene is named only where the DNA matches it firmly.

V: TRBV18
D: TRBD2
J: TRBJ2-5
CDR3: CASSPQQLAGPKETQYF

V: TRBV24-1
D: NA
J: TRBJ2-7
CDR3: CATSDTGLGRDEQYF

V: TRBV4-1
D: NA
J: TRBJ1-4
CDR3: CASSQGPGEKLFF

V: TRBV9
D: TRBD1
J: TRBJ1-1
CDR3: CASSHPKGGTGLNTEAFF

V: TRBV6-1
D: TRBD2
J: TRBJ2-5
CDR3: CASSDRVAGGRVVEETQYF

V: TRBV5-1
D: TRBD2
J: TRBJ2-3
CDR3: CASSYGTSRGDTQYF

V: TRBV18
D: TRBD1
J: TRBJ1-5
CDR3: CASSGDRAQPQHF

V: TRBV5-4
D: TRBD2
J: TRBJ2-5
CDR3: CASSSQIAGGETQYF

V: TRBV5-4
D: TRBD1
J: TRBJ2-7
CDR3: CASSFGDRSYEQYF

V: TRBV3-1/TRBV3-2
D: TRBD1
J: TRBJ1-2
CDR3: CASSQDPGTGAGGYTF

V: TRBV5-1
D: NA
J: TRBJ2-7
CDR3: CASSLGWRGSYEQYF

V: TRBV2
D: NA
J: TRBJ2-7
CDR3: CASTSQADSSYEQYF

V: TRBV5-1
D: NA
J: TRBJ2-7
CDR3: CASSLQGTFDEQYF

V: TRBV5-8
D: TRBD1
J: TRBJ2-3
CDR3: CASSLEVGTAEDTQYF

V: TRBV7-9
D: TRBD1
J: TRBJ2-1
CDR3: CASTKTGTGSPYNEQFF

V: TRBV20-1
D: TRBD2
J: TRBJ2-5
CDR3: CSAGGLAGETQYF

V: TRBV9
D: NA
J: TRBJ1-5
CDR3: CASSVGRGPQPQHF

V: TRBV7-6
D: NA
J: TRBJ1-4
CDR3: CASSELTGTATNEKLFF

V: TRBV10-1
D: NA
J: TRBJ2-3
CDR3: CASSGQAGTDTQYF

V: TRBV16
D: NA
J: TRBJ1-6
CDR3: CASSQSVLYGGPLHF

V: TRBV19
D: TRBD1
J: TRBJ2-1
CDR3: CASSTGTGGGEQFF

V: TRBV9
D: NA
J: TRBJ1-1
CDR3: CASSVGGEMNTEAFF

V: TRBV4-2
D: NA
J: TRBJ1-6
CDR3: CASSQDLGDNSPLHF

V: TRBV24-1
D: NA
J: TRBJ1-5
CDR3: CATSDEDSNQPQHF

V: TRBV7-8
D: NA
J: TRBJ1-5
CDR3: CASSLAPTRAGQPQHF

V: TRBV10-3
D: TRBD2
J: TRBJ2-2
CDR3: CAISEALAGGTKRLFF

V: TRBV2
D: NA
J: TRBJ2-1
CDR3: CASTIASTYNEQFF

V: TRBV28
D: NA
J: TRBJ1-5
CDR3: CASSFQGTLNQPQHF

V: TRBV4-1
D: NA
J: TRBJ2-7
CDR3: CASSQDYYEQYF

V: TRBV28
D: NA
J: TRBJ2-3
CDR3: CASSQIGLDTQYF

V: TRBV28
D: NA
J: TRBJ1-5
CDR3: CASSLGQGYQPQHF

V: TRBV3-1/TRBV3-2
D: TRBD2
J: TRBJ2-1
CDR3: CASSGGGAINEQFF

V: TRBV6-5
D: NA
J: TRBJ2-1
CDR3: CASSYSYGRRNEQFF

V: TRBV30
D: NA
J: TRBJ1-2
CDR3: CAWSGHRAGGGYTF

V: TRBV5-1
D: TRBD2
J: TRBJ2-5
CDR3: CASSLGPSGGEETQYF

V: TRBV7-8
D: TRBD1
J: TRBJ2-7
CDR3: CASSQTGNEQYF

V: TRBV4-1
D: TRBD1
J: TRBJ1-2
CDR3: CASSLGQGAIYGYTF

V: TRBV28
D: NA
J: TRBJ1-2
CDR3: CASSLARAGYGYTF

V: TRBV28
D: NA
J: TRBJ2-5
CDR3: CASSSSEYNQETQYF

V: TRBV28
D: NA
J: TRBJ1-5
CDR3: CASSLWGGRGQPQHF

V: TRBV4-1
D: TRBD1
J: TRBJ1-2
CDR3: CASSQGGTGAGYTF

V: TRBV27
D: TRBD2
J: TRBJ2-7
CDR3: CASSLAVMTGLAGDPTYEQYF

V: TRBV7-9
D: NA
J: TRBJ2-5
CDR3: CASSLRFQGRETQYF

V: TRBV27
D: TRBD1
J: TRBJ1-1
CDR3: CASSFPIDREDTEAFF

V: TRBV6-1
D: NA
J: TRBJ2-7
CDR3: CASSEAVSTGNEQYF

V: TRBV5-1
D: NA
J: TRBJ2-2
CDR3: CASSSTVPHTGELFF

V: TRBV7-3
D: NA
J: TRBJ2-1
CDR3: CASGAGASSYNEQFF

V: TRBV11-2
D: NA
J: TRBJ2-7
CDR3: CASSLSRGASYEQYF

V: TRBV30
D: NA
J: TRBJ1-4
CDR3: CAWNIRGGMKLFF

V: TRBV29-1
D: NA
J: TRBJ2-1
CDR3: CSVEKSKGYNEQFF

V: TRBV19
D: TRBD1
J: TRBJ1-2
CDR3: CASSTDRGEDGYTF

V: TRBV5-4
D: TRBD2
J: TRBJ2-1
CDR3: CASSLPLAGGRNEQFF